The rows below give T cell receptor beta chains drawn from one sample of a study of cytomegalovirus exposure and HLA in healthy donors. Assay: immunoSEQ multiplex PCR; the TCRdb copy retains only in-frame clones and omits some. The sample contains more than 95,000 clones, over 70% of which appear only once. The source material was PBMCs. The receptors were sampled from a woman between 45 and 60 years old in good health and CMV-seropositive. CDR3s include the opening cysteine and the closing phenylalanine or tryptophan. Fields, in order: V gene, J gene, CDR3 length, CDR3 protein.

TRBV27	TRBJ2-7	14	CASSLSRLGSEQYF
TRBV11-2	TRBJ2-7	13	CASSLSRDYEQYF
TRBV28	TRBJ2-7	14	CASSLGGQGYEQYF
TRBV27	TRBJ1-2	15	CASSERQGARYGYTF
TRBV29-1	TRBJ1-2	15	CSVEGGRGPNYGYTF
TRBV12-5	TRBJ2-7	16	CASGISVVGSSYEQYF
TRBV27	TRBJ2-7	17	CASSLSAGTGGGYEQYF
TRBV5-1	TRBJ1-2	14	CASSPAAGDDGYTF
TRBV14	TRBJ1-1	15	CASSQSAQTNTEAFF
TRBV2	TRBJ1-1	14	CASSGGAMNTEAFF
TRBV7-9	TRBJ2-7	14	CASRDGTETYEQYF
TRBV7-2	TRBJ2-7	13	CASSSSQRDEQYF
TRBV4-2	TRBJ2-1	12	CASSQDGGDLFF
TRBV6-1	TRBJ1-6	17	CASSAITAGTDSSPLHF
TRBV28	TRBJ1-5	15	CASSFDRYSNQPQHF
TRBV28	TRBJ2-7	12	CASSALRGEQYF
TRBV13	TRBJ2-2	13	CASSLTSTGELFF
TRBV5-4	TRBJ1-6	15	CASSLPGTGWSPLHF
TRBV6-5	TRBJ2-5	16	CASSYGSSGGQETQYF
TRBV5-3	TRBJ2-7	13	CARGAVPSYEQYF
TRBV27	TRBJ2-7	16	CASSLGIAGASYEQYF
TRBV18	TRBJ1-1	13	CASSLRTGGEAFF
TRBV5-1	TRBJ2-7	17	CASSLVSGGPLSYEQYF